These 18 T cell receptor beta chains share one sample of origin, sequenced in a study. Using its own MiXCR run on the 5' RACE reads, TCRdb lists one record per CDR3 protein. The sample carries 62,000 or so distinct CDR3 sequences, approximately 31% recorded once. The sequenced sample consisted of tumor-infiltrating naive CD4+ T cells sorted from the breast tumor. Noted subset: naive CD4+ T cells, CD4+CD45RA+CD25-. These receptors originate from a female donor with breast cancer.

The V gene is TRBV18, the J gene TRBJ2-7; tentatively, D is TRBD1 (6 bases). In germline, CDR1 is KGHSH, CDR2 LQKENI. This CDR3 is built from 14 residues. V dropped 6 bases and J dropped 6 bases, with 18 bases sitting between them. The CDR3 spells CASSLQGTPCEQYF. DNA for the CDR3: TGTGCCAGCTCTCTGCAGGGGACCCCCTGCGAGCAGTACTTC.

A few counts support this clonotype. The chain uses TRBV6-5 and TRBJ1-2; D is ambiguous. CDR1 and CDR2 from the germline V gene are MNHEY and SVGAGI. The CDR3 consists of 12 residues. V lost 6 bases and J lost 8, with 13 bases in between. CDR3 DNA: TGTGCCAGCAGCCCCCTGGGAGGGGGCTACACCTTC. It specifies CASSPLGGGYTF.

Only one count was recorded for this clonotype. The chain joins TRBV9 to TRBJ1-3; D gene unclear. From germline, CDR1 is SGDLS and CDR2 YYNGEE. The CDR3 is made up of 14 amino acids. V lost 6 bases and J 4 bases, leaving 14 bases between the germline ends. The CDR3 region is CASNREDRGNTIYF. In DNA, the CDR3 is TGTGCCAGCAATAGAGAGGATCGGGGAAACACCATATATTTT.

This clonotype came up a few times. The V and J genes are TRBV29-1 and TRBJ2-7; D call uncertain. CDR1 and CDR2 from the germline V gene are SQVTM and ANQGSEA. The CDR3 contains 12 residues. Trimming removed 5 bases from V and 3 bases from J, with 11 bases in between. The CDR3, as DNA: TGCAGCGTTCACAAGGATAGCTACGAGCAGTACTTC. Amino acid sequence: CSVHKDSYEQYF.

As concerns this clonotype: This clone may be a read error of a much larger clone one base away. The V and J genes are TRBV5-1 and TRBJ2-5, with TRBD1 matching 7 bases. V was clipped by 10 bases and J by 2 bases; unmatched bases: 11. CDR1 is SGHRS, CDR2 YFSETQ, per germline. CDR3 length: 14 amino acids. The CDR3 spells CAGCRDSLQETQYF. DNA of the CDR3: TGCGCCGGCTGCAGGGACAGTCTGCAAGAGACCCAGTACTTC.

This rearrangement joins TRBV4-3 to TRBJ1-1; TRBD1 agrees at 7 bases. This CDR3 comprises 15 residues. CDR1 LGHNA and CDR2 YSLEER come from the germline V gene. J was trimmed by 5 bases and V by 1 base; bases with no gene match: 7. The CDR3 nucleotides read TGCGCCAGCAGCCAAGGACAGGGCACGGGAACTGAAGCTTTCTTT. Translated: CASSQGQGTGTEAFF.

The chain has TRBV5-1 and TRBJ1-1; 10 bases match TRBD1. Germline CDR1 reads SGHRS; CDR2 reads YFSETQ. Germline trimming cut 5 bases from V and 4 bases from J; bases unmatched to any gene: 14. The CDR3 sequence is 17 residues long. CDR3 in amino acids: CASRNVPGQGWGTEAFF. Here the CDR3 DNA reads TGCGCCAGCAGAAATGTCCCGGGACAGGGGTGGGGCACTGAAGCTTTCTTT.

Many counts were recorded for this clonotype. This chain connects TRBV4-3 to TRBJ1-4; D is perhaps TRBD1 (5 bases). The V gene's germline CDR1 is LGHNA and CDR2 YSLEER. V lost 1 base, J lost 6 bases, and 12 bases lay in between. The CDR3 extends over 15 amino acids. Here the CDR3 DNA reads TGCGCCAGCAGCCAAGTAGGGCAGGGAGATGAAAAACTGTTTTTT. Amino acids: CASSQVGQGDEKLFF.

This clonotype was observed a few times. The chain is built from TRBV7-2 and TRBJ2-3; D unresolved. This CDR3 has 15 residues. The V gene's germline CDR1 is SGHTA and CDR2 FQGNSA. V was pared by 3 bases and J by 5 bases, with 15 bases between. CDR3 nucleotides: TGTGCCAGCAGCTTCAGGCAAGGTGTGGGAGATACGCAGTATTTT. As protein: CASSFRQGVGDTQYF.

This clonotype was recorded a few times. The chain has TRBV7-3 and TRBJ1-1; perhaps TRBD1 as D (5 bases). The germline V and J ends were trimmed by 2 bases and 8 bases, with 12 bases remaining between them. This CDR3 comprises 13 residues. CDR1 is SGHTA, CDR2 FQGTGA, per germline. CDR3 protein: CASSLSGDREAFF. The CDR3 DNA sequence: TGTGCCAGCAGCTTATCGGGTGACAGAGAAGCTTTCTTT.

In its sample, this clonotype was seen a few times. It may be a read error: a sequence one base away is much more abundant. The chain joins TRBV7-3 to TRBJ2-3; D perhaps matches TRBD1 (5 bases). The CDR3 has 14 amino acids. The germline gives CDR1 SGHTA, CDR2 FQGTGA. The CDR3 here is CASSLEPSTGTQYF. The CDR3 DNA reads as TGTGCCAGCAGCTTAGAACCATCCACAGGTACGCAGTATTTT.

This clonotype turned up a few times. J is TRBJ1-1 and V is TRBV18; D might be TRBD1 (6 bases). The CDR3 is 15 amino acids. The V gene's germline CDR1 is KGHSH and CDR2 LQKENI. Trimming removed 3 bases at V and 1 base at J, with 12 bases between. As DNA, the CDR3 is TGTGCCAGCTCACCGCAACAGGGCGAGAACACTGAAGCTTTCTTT. Its protein is CASSPQQGENTEAFF.

Note on this clonotype: Lacking the conserved final phenylalanine or tryptophan, this CDR3 likely reflects a read error. The chain combines TRBV4-1 with TRBJ2-7; no definite D call. Germline V lookup: CDR1 MGHRA, CDR2 YSYEKL. The CDR3 has 13 amino acids. CDR3 nucleotide sequence: TGCGCCAGCAGCCAAGATTTACGCTACGTGCAGTACCTC. It specifies CASSQDLRYVQYL.

In this sample, this clonotype turned up a few times. The CDR3, as DNA: TGTGCCAGCATCTCTACCGGCGTGTTGGCTAGCGGGGGGGGATGCACAGATACGCAGTATTTT. This gives the protein CASISTGVLASGGGCTDTQYF. V and J are TRBV7-6 and TRBJ2-3, with 12 bases lining up with TRBD2. From germline, CDR1 is SGHVS and CDR2 FNYEAQ. CDR3 length: 21 amino acids. Trimming at V came to 7 bases and at J to 1 base, leaving 21 bases not matched to a gene.

With regard to this clonotype: The conserved final phenylalanine or tryptophan is absent from the CDR3, which likely points to a read error. V usage is TRBV12-3 or TRBV12-4 and J usage is TRBJ1-2; D is unresolved. The CDR3 runs to 13 residues. The V end was cut by 5 bases, the J end by 6 bases, with 13 bases between. The CDR3 coding sequence is TGTGCCAGCAGTCCTAGGACTCGAGATGGCTACACCCTC. This sequence encodes CASSPRTRDGYTL.

DNA of the CDR3: TGTGCCAGCAGCTTAGTACCGTCCGGACAGTTTGACGCCGGGGAGCTGTTTTTT. The encoded protein is CASSLVPSGQFDAGELFF. The rearrangement uses TRBV7-6 and TRBJ2-2; D possibly corresponds to TRBD1 (6 bases). The CDR3 is 18 amino acids. Per the germline V gene, CDR1 is SGHVS and CDR2 is FNYEAQ. Trimming removed 1 base at V and 6 bases at J, with 21 bases between.

This clonotype appeared many times. This chain joins TRBV29-1 and TRBJ2-7; D assignment may be TRBD1 or TRBD2 (5 bases each). This CDR3 region has 12 residues. Looked up from germline, CDR1 is SQVTM and CDR2 is ANQGSEA. Trimming left V 7 bases short and J 2 bases short, with 12 bases between. In DNA form, the CDR3 reads TGCAGCGCGGGGACCCAGGCCTACGAGCAGTACTTC. Translation gives CSAGTQAYEQYF.

This clonotype occurred a few times. The rearrangement joins TRBV4-2 to TRBJ2-3; 10 bases map to TRBD2. V trimming: 2 bases; J trimming: 2 bases; junction bases outside the gene matches: 13. The CDR3 has 19 residues. CDR1 is LGHNA, CDR2 YNFKEQ, per germline. The CDR3 loop reads CASSQRLAGGLATTDTQYF. For the CDR3, the DNA is TGTGCCAGCAGCCAACGGTTAGCGGGGGGACTCGCTACCACAGATACGCAGTATTTT.